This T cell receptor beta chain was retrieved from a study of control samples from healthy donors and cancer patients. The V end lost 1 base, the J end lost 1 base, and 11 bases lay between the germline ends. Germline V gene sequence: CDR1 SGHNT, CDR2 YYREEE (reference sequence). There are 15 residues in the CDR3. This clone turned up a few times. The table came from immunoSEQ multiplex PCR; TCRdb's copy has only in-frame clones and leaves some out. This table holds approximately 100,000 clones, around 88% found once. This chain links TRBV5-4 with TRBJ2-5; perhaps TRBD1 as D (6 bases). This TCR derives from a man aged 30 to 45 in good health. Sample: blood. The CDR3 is CASSLMTGIQETQYF. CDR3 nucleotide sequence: TGTGCCAGCAGCTTGATGACAGGTATCCAAGAGACCCAGTACTTC.